Shown below are 16 T cell receptor beta chains from a single sample sequenced in a study of identifying expanded T cells in peripheral blood. Profiled with immunoSEQ multiplex PCR; TCRdb holds only in-frame clones, not every one. The sample yields around 78,000 clones, 80% to 90% seen once. What was sequenced was blood. The source is a person between 18 and 75 years old in good health.

CDR3 bases: TGTGCCAGCAGCTTATTTAGCGCTGGGGGTGGTGGCTACACCTTC. Amino acids: CASSLFSAGGGGYTF. This chain connects TRBV7-2 to TRBJ1-2; D might be TRBD1 (5 bases). The CDR3 sequence is 15 residues long. Trimming removed 2 bases from V and 7 bases from J, with 17 bases in between. The germline CDR1 and CDR2 sequences are SGHTA and FQGNSA.

The chain has TRBV6-5 and TRBJ2-7, with D perhaps TRBD1 (6 bases). Germline lookup yields CDR1 MNHEY and CDR2 SVGAGI. The V end lost 4 bases, the J end lost 0 bases, and 16 bases lay between the germline ends. This CDR3 region has 16 residues. The CDR3 DNA is TGTGCCAGCAGTTCACTCGGACAGACCCTCTCCTACGAGCAGTACTTC. Residues: CASSSLGQTLSYEQYF.

For this clone: A junction end diverges from the germline sequence, so it may reflect a read error. The chain is built from TRBV25-1 and TRBJ2-1; 8 bases match TRBD2. The germline gives CDR1 MGHDK, CDR2 SYGVNS. CDR3 length: 11 amino acids. CDR3 region: CASNEAGGRIF. CDR3 nucleotide sequence: TGTGCCAGCAACGAAGCGGGCGGGAGGATCTTC.

The CDR3: CASSPSLASGGETQYF. The CDR3 DNA reads as TGTGCCAGCAGCCCTTCCCTGGCCTCCGGCGGAGAGACCCAGTACTTC. The chain uses TRBV4-2 and TRBJ2-5; no clear D gene. The CDR3 loop spans 16 amino acids. Germline V gene data show CDR1 as LGHNA and CDR2 as YNFKEQ. V was pared by 4 bases and J by 4 bases, with 19 bases between.

The chain joins TRBV5-4 to TRBJ2-1, with 10 bases aligning to TRBD2. Unmatched junction bases numbered 7, after V lost 3 bases and J lost 7 bases. Germline CDR1 is SGHNT and CDR2 is YYREEE (reference sequence). This CDR3 spans 15 amino acids. Here the CDR3 reads CASSSLAGGRNEQFF. In nucleotides, the CDR3 is TGTGCCAGCAGCTCGTTAGCGGGAGGAAGGAATGAGCAGTTCTTC.

The V call is TRBV7-2, the J call TRBJ1-1; D perhaps matches TRBD1 (5 bases). CDR3 length equals 14 residues. V lost 1 base and J 0 bases, leaving 6 bases between the germline ends. Germline CDR1 and CDR2: SGHTA and FQGNSA. The CDR3 loop reads CASSLGGVNTEAFF. The CDR3 coding sequence is TGTGCCAGCAGCTTAGGAGGGGTGAACACTGAAGCTTTCTTT.

This clone was found once. The chain uses TRBV5-6 and TRBJ2-7, with 10 positions matching TRBD2. The CDR3 sequence is 17 residues long. V gave up 0 bases and J gave up 4 bases; unmatched junction bases: 10. Germline CDR1 reads SGHDT; CDR2 reads YYEEEE. The CDR3 spells CASSLGVTSGLGYEQYF. CDR3 in DNA: TGTGCCAGCAGCTTGGGGGTGACTAGCGGGTTAGGTTACGAGCAGTACTTC.

The rearrangement uses TRBV7-2 and TRBJ2-7; 7 nucleotides line up with TRBD1. V was clipped by 5 bases and J by 6 bases; unmatched bases: 7. This CDR3 comprises 13 residues. CDR1 and CDR2 (germline): SGHTA, FQGNSA. The CDR3 sequence is CASSLTGSREQYF. In nucleotides, the CDR3 is TGTGCCAGCAGCCTGACAGGGTCTCGCGAGCAGTACTTC.

The chain recombines TRBV29-1 with TRBJ1-1, with unresolved D. CDR3 size: 11 residues. Germline-derived CDR1 and CDR2 are SQVTM and ANQGSEA. The ends were cut back, 7 bases at V and 2 bases at J, with 8 bases in the middle. CDR3 in amino acids: CSGAGNTEAFF. In DNA form, the CDR3 reads TGCAGCGGAGCCGGTAACACTGAAGCTTTCTTT.

This chain uses TRBV5-1 with TRBJ1-4, with D possibly being TRBD1 (5 bases). The CDR3 consists of 15 residues. V lost 4 bases to trimming and J lost 4 bases, with 14 bases between them. CDR1 and CDR2 from the germline V gene are SGHRS and YFSETQ. CDR3 sequence reads: CASSIDRDLNEKLFF. The CDR3 DNA follows: TGCGCCAGCAGCATAGACCGGGACCTTAATGAAAAACTGTTTTTT.

The J gene is TRBJ2-2, the V gene TRBV5-4; 8 bases fit TRBD1. The CDR3 runs 15 residues. Germline CDR1 SGHNT, CDR2 YYREEE (reference sequence). V shed 4 bases and J 6 bases; nucleotides not matched to a gene: 8. DNA of the CDR3: TGTGCCAGCAGCCCGGACAGGGTAAATGCCGGGGAGCTGTTTTTT. It encodes CASSPDRVNAGELFF.

CDR3 DNA: TGCGCCAGCAGCCAAGATCCCCCCGGGGGGGCTCAAGAGACCCAGTACTTC. This translates into CASSQDPPGGAQETQYF. J is TRBJ2-5 and V is TRBV4-1, with 8 bases fitting TRBD2. With V trimmed by 0 bases and J by 2 bases, 8 bases remained unmatched. Germline V lookup: CDR1 MGHRA, CDR2 YSYEKL. The CDR3 runs 17 residues.

This clone has a single count. V gene TRBV9 combines with J gene TRBJ2-5, with D possibly called TRBD1 or TRBD2 (5 bases each). There are 16 residues in the CDR3. Trimming cost V 1 base and J 5 bases, with 18 bases left between them. The germline V gene encodes CDR1 SGDLS and CDR2 YYNGEE. The CDR3 is CASSVNGATSGETQYF. The CDR3 nucleotides read TGTGCCAGCAGCGTAAATGGGGCAACTTCGGGGGAGACCCAGTACTTC.

V usage is TRBV4-1 and J usage is TRBJ2-5; 7 positions match TRBD2. Losses at the gene ends were 0 bases for V and 9 bases for J; bases not matched to a gene: 19. Germline CDR1 is MGHRA and CDR2 is YSYEKL. The CDR3 spans 18 residues. The chain's CDR3 is CASSQERTGSGLAGAQYF. The DNA for the CDR3 is TGCGCCAGCAGCCAAGAGAGGACGGGTAGCGGGCTTGCCGGGGCCCAGTACTTC.

This clone has a handful of counts. This chain's CDR3 is CASSELWGSNQPQHF. The CDR3 DNA sequence: TGTGCCAGCAGTGAACTCTGGGGTAGCAATCAGCCCCAGCATTTT. The genes are TRBV2 and TRBJ1-5; D gene unclear. CDR3 length: 15 amino acids. Germline-derived CDR1 and CDR2 are SNHLY and FYNNEI. Trimming took off 2 bases at V and 0 bases at J, with 8 bases between the two ends.

This chain joins TRBV19 and TRBJ2-1; no firm D call. CDR1 and CDR2 from the germline V gene are LNHDA and SQIVND (reference sequence). Trimming removed 5 bases at V and 4 bases at J, with 12 bases between. CDR3 length: 14 residues. CDR3 in amino acids: CASSFAMGYNEQFF. In DNA form, the CDR3 reads TGTGCCAGTAGTTTTGCTATGGGATACAATGAGCAGTTCTTC.